The 20 T cell receptor beta chains reported below all come from one sample, sequenced in a study of technical replicates of blood from four donors. The method was immunoSEQ multiplex PCR; TCRdb's version includes in-frame clones alone and lacks a portion of them. This sample yields about 60,000 clones, of which roughly 89% are seen a single time; around 5.5% belongs to the top ten. The sequencing sample was made of PBMCs. These receptors were obtained from a human donor in good health. Some clones in this sample may be carry-over from other donors' samples.

The rearrangement uses TRBV6-1 and TRBJ2-7, with a tentative D call TRBD1 (5 bases). The CDR3 has 13 amino acids. Germline values: CDR1 MNHNS, CDR2 SASEGT. Trimming pared 5 bases from V and 5 bases from J, leaving 13 bases between. In DNA, the CDR3 is TGTGCCAGCAGTCTGGACAATCTGGACGAGCAGTACTTC. Encoded protein: CASSLDNLDEQYF.

The chain's CDR3 is CASGPPESSSYNEQFF. As DNA, the CDR3 is TGTGCTAGTGGCCCACCGGAGTCTAGCTCCTACAATGAGCAGTTCTTC. This chain uses TRBV12-5 with TRBJ2-1; D not certain. CDR1 and CDR2 (germline): LGHNT, FRNRAP. The V end lost 6 bases, the J end lost 0 bases, and 15 bases lay between the germline ends. This CDR3 comprises 16 residues.

The rearrangement joins TRBV5-1 to TRBJ2-3; no firm D call. Germline values: CDR1 SGHRS, CDR2 YFSETQ. The CDR3 has 13 amino acids. V was pared by 1 base and J by 1 base, with 4 bases between. Written as DNA, the CDR3 is TGCGCCAGCAGCTTGTCAGGCACAGATACGCAGTATTTT. It specifies CASSLSGTDTQYF. The full variable domain, in which reference TRBV5-1 and TRBJ2-3 provide the parts outside the CDR3, is KAGVTQTPRYLIKTRGQQVTLSCSPISGHRSVSWYQQTPGQGLQFLFEYFSETQRNKGNFPGRFSGRQFSNSRSEMNVSTLELGDSALYLCASSLSGTDTQYFGPGTRLTVL.

This chain uses TRBV4-2 with TRBJ2-2; 7 bases line up with TRBD2. Germline CDR1 reads LGHNA; CDR2 reads YNFKEQ. The CDR3 is 16 amino acids. Germline trimming cut 0 bases from V and 5 bases from J; bases unmatched to any gene: 6. CDR3 DNA: TGTGCCAGCAGCCAAGATTTCGCGGGAGAGACCGGGGAGCTGTTTTTT. It yields the protein CASSQDFAGETGELFF.

J is TRBJ1-1 and V is TRBV6-1; D unclear. Germline CDR1 MNHNS, CDR2 SASEGT. The CDR3 runs to 13 residues. V shed 2 bases and J shed 1 base, with 5 bases lying between them. CDR3 bases: TGTGCCAGCAGTGAATTTAAGAACACTGAAGCTTTCTTT. Protein: CASSEFKNTEAFF.

As DNA, the CDR3 is TGTGCCAGCAGCTCGGACAGGCAAAACTACGAGCAGTACTTC. It specifies CASSSDRQNYEQYF. The V gene is TRBV11-2, the J gene TRBJ2-7, with TRBD1 identical over 7 bases. The CDR3 extends over 14 amino acids. Trimming removed 4 bases from V and 3 bases from J; junction bases left unmatched: 6. Germline V gene data show CDR1 as SGHAT and CDR2 as FQNNGV.

V is TRBV19 and J is TRBJ2-7; 13 bases line up with TRBD2. CDR1 is LNHDA and CDR2 is SQIVND in the germline V gene (reference sequence). V was clipped by 5 bases and J by 3 bases; unmatched bases: 10. The CDR3 consists of 17 residues. The CDR3 coding sequence is TGTGCCAGTAGTGGGGGACTAGCGGGGATGGGAGACTACGAGCAGTACTTC. It translates to CASSGGLAGMGDYEQYF.

The chain employs TRBV2 and TRBJ2-5; weak D call: TRBD2 (5 bases). Trimming pared 6 bases from V and 2 bases from J, leaving 10 bases between. The CDR3 runs to 13 residues. CDR1 and CDR2 from the germline V gene are SNHLY and FYNNEI. The CDR3: CASRDFGQETQYF. The CDR3 DNA follows: TGTGCCAGCAGGGACTTCGGGCAAGAGACCCAGTACTTC.

The gene calls are TRBV27 and TRBJ1-5; tentative D call: TRBD1 (5 bases). Germline CDR1 reads MNHEY; CDR2 reads SMNVEV (reference sequence). Trimming removed 3 bases from V and 6 bases from J, with 15 bases in between. CDR3 length: 15 residues. The CDR3 nucleotides are TGTGCCAGCAGTTTCCGTCCGGGGAGGGGTCAGCCCCAGCATTTT. Translated, it gives CASSFRPGRGQPQHF.

This clone was recorded a few times. This chain connects TRBV4-1 to TRBJ2-4; tentative D call: TRBD2 (5 bases). Germline V CDR1 and CDR2: MGHRA, YSYEKL. The CDR3 runs 16 residues. V lost 3 bases and J 0 bases, leaving 12 bases between the germline ends. CDR3 coding DNA: TGCGCCAGCAGCCAGCCCGGACGGGAAGCCAAAAACATTCAGTACTTC. It is translated as CASSQPGREAKNIQYF.

The rearrangement joins TRBV11-2 to TRBJ2-5, with TRBD2 identical over 8 bases. CDR3 length: 17 residues. Trimming cost V 3 bases and J 9 bases; bases outside gene matches: 18. The germline CDR1 and CDR2 sequences are SGHAT and FQNNGV. For the CDR3, the DNA is TGTGCCAGCAGCTTTTTCGGGAGTAGCGGGACCGCGGGCCCCCAGTACTTC. Translated, it gives CASSFFGSSGTAGPQYF. The full variable domain, in which reference TRBV11-2 and TRBJ2-5 provide the parts outside the CDR3, is EAGVAQSPRYKIIEKRQSVAFWCNPISGHATLYWYQQILGQGPKLLIQFQNNGVVDDSQLPKDRFSAERLKGVDSTLKIQPAKLEDSAVYLCASSFFGSSGTAGPQYFGPGTRLLVL.

This clone was recorded only once. The rearrangement links TRBV7-9 to TRBJ2-4; D not certain. Looked up from germline, CDR1 is SEHNR and CDR2 is FQNEAQ (reference sequence). This CDR3 is 13 amino acids long. V lost 5 bases and J lost 0, with 5 bases in between. The CDR3 DNA follows: TGTGCCAGCAGCCCCTTAGCCAAAAACATTCAGTACTTC. It codes for CASSPLAKNIQYF.

The V call is TRBV12-5, the J call TRBJ1-5; 8 nucleotides agree with TRBD1. The germline CDR1 and CDR2 sequences are LGHNT and FRNRAP. V was clipped by 6 bases and J by 7 bases; unmatched bases: 8. The CDR3 consists of 14 residues. The CDR3, as DNA: TGTGCTAGTGGCCTCGGGACAGGAGTCCAGCCCCAGCATTTT. Translating gives CASGLGTGVQPQHF.

The V and J genes are TRBV7-8 and TRBJ1-5, with a possible D match to TRBD1 (5 bases). There are 15 residues in the CDR3. Germline lookup yields CDR1 SGHVS and CDR2 FQNEAQ. Trimming took off 1 base at V and 7 bases at J, with 14 bases between the two ends. In DNA, the CDR3 is TGTGCCAGCAGCTTAGTGGTCGGGGGAGACCAGCCCCAGCATTTT. Its protein is CASSLVVGGDQPQHF.

This chain joins TRBV12-5 and TRBJ2-7, with 8 positions matching TRBD2. The CDR3 has 15 amino acids. V was pared by 7 bases and J by 1 base, with 9 bases of the junction left unmatched. Looked up from germline, CDR1 is LGHNT and CDR2 is FRNRAP. This CDR3 is CASVSSAGGSYEQYF. CDR3 bases: TGTGCTAGTGTGTCCTCGGCGGGAGGATCCTACGAGCAGTACTTC.

The chain is built from TRBV30 and TRBJ2-7; 7 nucleotides agree with TRBD2. V was clipped by 3 bases and J by 4 bases; unmatched bases: 3. CDR3 length: 12 amino acids. CDR1 and CDR2 (germline): GTSNPN, SVGIG (reference sequence). CDR3 residues: CAWRRDYYEQYF. In DNA form, the CDR3 reads TGTGCCTGGAGACGGGACTATTACGAGCAGTACTTC. Full variable domain (rest looked up from reference TRBV30 and TRBJ2-7): SQTIHQWPATLVQPVGSPLSLECTVEGTSNPNLYWYRQAAGRGLQLLFYSVGIGQISSEVPQNLSASRPQDRQFILSSKKLLLSDSGFYLCAWRRDYYEQYFGPGTRLTVT.

This clone has only one observation. This chain connects TRBV7-8 to TRBJ1-5; possible D gene TRBD1, 5 bases. The germline V gene has CDR1 SGHVS and CDR2 FQNEAQ. Trimming took off 10 bases at V and 5 bases at J, with 15 bases between the two ends. CDR3 length equals 13 residues. This chain's CDR3 is CATTAGGDQPQHF. The CDR3 DNA reads TGTGCCACGACGGCGGGGGGGGATCAGCCCCAGCATTTT.

The chain uses TRBV19 and TRBJ2-5; 7 bases line up with TRBD1. Germline V gives CDR1 LNHDA, CDR2 SQIVND (reference sequence). J lost 2 bases, V lost 1 base, and 7 bases had no gene match. The CDR3 spans 16 residues. The CDR3, as DNA: TGTGCCAGTAGTATAGGAGGAGCAGGGGGTCAAGAGACCCAGTACTTC. Translating it yields CASSIGGAGGQETQYF.

This chain links TRBV5-6 with TRBJ2-7; D is perhaps TRBD1 (6 bases). This CDR3 is 15 amino acids long. V was shortened by 6 bases and J by 0 bases, with 16 bases between the two germline ends. Germline V lookup: CDR1 SGHDT, CDR2 YYEEEE. The CDR3 spells CASIYRALSSYEQYF. In nucleotides, the CDR3 is TGTGCCAGCATCTACAGGGCCTTGAGCTCCTACGAGCAGTACTTC.

The chain uses TRBV11-2 and TRBJ2-7; D call uncertain. The V end lost 8 bases, the J end lost 3 bases, and 8 bases lay between the germline ends. The CDR3 is 11 residues long. Germline values: CDR1 SGHAT, CDR2 FQNNGV. The CDR3 protein is CASSPGYEQYF. Here the CDR3 DNA reads TGTGCCAGCTCCCCCGGCTACGAGCAGTACTTC.